These T cell receptor beta chains were read from a single sample in a study of T-cell memory formation after mild COVID-19. TCRdb independently ran MiXCR on the 5' RACE reads; one entry per CDR3 protein. The data show 250,000 to 350,000 distinct CDR3 sequences, with roughly an eighth seen just once and roughly a fifth held by the top ten. Source material: PBMCs or a T cell subset sorted from them (not recorded which). Receptor source: a man between 18 and 29 years old who had mild COVID-19 (a few samples of this study predate the infection). Cell type and time point are not known. Each CDR3 is given with its conserved first and last residue. D genes are given only for firm matches. For some rows the clone size is stated as once, few or many, or as a class when expanded; others skip it.

CDR3 DNA: TGTGCCAGCAGTGGATTTTACGGGGAGCTGTTTTTT
CDR3 protein: CASSGFYGELFF
CDR3 length: 12
clone size: .
V gene: TRBV2
J gene: TRBJ2-2
D gene: .

CDR3 DNA: TGTGCCAGCAGCCAACAACAGGAACTACTACCCCGTGGGTACTATGGCTACACCTTC
CDR3 protein: CASSQQQELLPRGYYGYTF
CDR3 length: 19
clone size: many
V gene: TRBV4-2
J gene: TRBJ1-2
D gene: .

CDR3 DNA: TGCAGCGCCGGACAAGGTCCTAATTCACCCCTCCACTTT
CDR3 protein: CSAGQGPNSPLHF
CDR3 length: 13
clone size: few
V gene: TRBV29-1
J gene: TRBJ1-6
D gene: .

CDR3 DNA: TGTGCCAGCAGCCAAGAACCCCGGGAGACCCAGTACTTC
CDR3 protein: CASSQEPRETQYF
CDR3 length: 13
clone size: few
V gene: TRBV3-1
J gene: TRBJ2-5
D gene: .

CDR3 DNA: TGTGCCAGCAGTCCCACCCCCGCGGGACTTATAAATGAGCAGTTCTTC
CDR3 protein: CASSPTPAGLINEQFF
CDR3 length: 16
clone size: .
V gene: TRBV6-5
J gene: TRBJ2-1
D gene: .

CDR3 DNA: TGTGCCAGCAGCACCCGGGACGCCCCTGGGAATGAGCAGTTCTTC
CDR3 protein: CASSTRDAPGNEQFF
CDR3 length: 15
clone size: many
V gene: TRBV7-3
J gene: TRBJ2-1
D gene: .

CDR3 DNA: TGCGCCAGCAGCTCAGACAGGGCAGAGACCCAGTACTTC
CDR3 protein: CASSSDRAETQYF
CDR3 length: 13
clone size: .
V gene: TRBV5-1
J gene: TRBJ2-5
D gene: TRBD1

CDR3 DNA: TGCAGTGCTACGACAGGGGGCGACTATGGCTACACCTTC
CDR3 protein: CSATTGGDYGYTF
CDR3 length: 13
clone size: .
V gene: TRBV20-1
J gene: TRBJ1-2
D gene: TRBD1

CDR3 DNA: TGTGCCATCAGTGAGTCTAAGACCCGACAGGGACAAGAGACCCAGTACTTC
CDR3 protein: CAISESKTRQGQETQYF
CDR3 length: 17
clone size: few
V gene: TRBV10-3
J gene: TRBJ2-5
D gene: TRBD1

CDR3 DNA: TGTGCCAGCAGTCGGTCGGGGAGCGGCTACACCTTC
CDR3 protein: CASSRSGSGYTF
CDR3 length: 12
clone size: many
V gene: TRBV2
J gene: TRBJ1-2
D gene: .

CDR3 DNA: TGTGCCAGCAGCCTTACTGGAGCGACAGGGTATAATTCACCCCTCCACTTT
CDR3 protein: CASSLTGATGYNSPLHF
CDR3 length: 17
clone size: few
V gene: TRBV7-9
J gene: TRBJ1-6
D gene: TRBD1

CDR3 DNA: TGTGCCAGCAGGGACAGCCAGTATAGCAATCAGCCCCAGCATTTT
CDR3 protein: CASRDSQYSNQPQHF
CDR3 length: 15
clone size: few
V gene: TRBV6-5
J gene: TRBJ1-5
D gene: .

CDR3 DNA: TGTGCCAGCAGCTTTCGAGGGGGCAATCAGCCCCAGCATTTT
CDR3 protein: CASSFRGGNQPQHF
CDR3 length: 14
clone size: .
V gene: TRBV7-2
J gene: TRBJ1-5
D gene: .

CDR3 DNA: TGCAGCGTGACGGGTCTTGAGAGCTCCTACAATGAGCAGTTCTTC
CDR3 protein: CSVTGLESSYNEQFF
CDR3 length: 15
clone size: .
V gene: TRBV29-1
J gene: TRBJ2-1
D gene: .

CDR3 DNA: TGTGCCAGCAGTTACAGGTTACCATCCTACGAGCAGTACTTC
CDR3 protein: CASSYRLPSYEQYF
CDR3 length: 14
clone size: .
V gene: TRBV6-1
J gene: TRBJ2-7
D gene: .

CDR3 DNA: TGTGCCAGCAGCTTACGGACTCCCGGAGATACGCAGTATTTT
CDR3 protein: CASSLRTPGDTQYF
CDR3 length: 14
clone size: .
V gene: TRBV5-4
J gene: TRBJ2-3
D gene: .

CDR3 DNA: TGTGCCAGCAATCAGCCCGAATGGACAGGGCTGTCCGGGGAGCTGTTTTTT
CDR3 protein: CASNQPEWTGLSGELFF
CDR3 length: 17
clone size: .
V gene: TRBV6-2/TRBV6-3
J gene: TRBJ2-2
D gene: TRBD1

CDR3 DNA: TGCAGTGCTAGAGACAGGACTACCTACGAGCAGTACTTC
CDR3 protein: CSARDRTTYEQYF
CDR3 length: 13
clone size: few
V gene: TRBV20-1
J gene: TRBJ2-7
D gene: .

CDR3 DNA: TGCGCCAGCAGCTTGGAACCCATGGGACAGGGAGGATATGGCTACACCTTC
CDR3 protein: CASSLEPMGQGGYGYTF
CDR3 length: 17
clone size: .
V gene: TRBV5-1
J gene: TRBJ1-2
D gene: TRBD1

CDR3 DNA: TGTGCCAGCAGCTTAGAGGCGTCTCAGCCCCAGCATTTT
CDR3 protein: CASSLEASQPQHF
CDR3 length: 13
clone size: few
V gene: TRBV7-9
J gene: TRBJ1-5
D gene: .

CDR3 DNA: TGTGCCAGCTCACGCGACGGGATAACATCCATCCTCACAGATACGCAGTATTTT
CDR3 protein: CASSRDGITSILTDTQYF
CDR3 length: 18
clone size: .
V gene: TRBV18
J gene: TRBJ2-3
D gene: .

CDR3 DNA: TGTGCCAGCAGCATGATCGGGAGCTCCTACAATGAGCAGTTCTTC
CDR3 protein: CASSMIGSSYNEQFF
CDR3 length: 15
clone size: .
V gene: TRBV7-9
J gene: TRBJ2-1
D gene: .

CDR3 DNA: TGCAGTGCTAGCGGGGTAGTACAGTCCCAGTACTTC
CDR3 protein: CSASGVVQSQYF
CDR3 length: 12
clone size: .
V gene: TRBV20-1
J gene: TRBJ2-5
D gene: .

CDR3 DNA: TGTGCCAGCAGTTCGGGACACCTTAATGAAAAACTGTTTTTT
CDR3 protein: CASSSGHLNEKLFF
CDR3 length: 14
clone size: .
V gene: TRBV6-5
J gene: TRBJ1-4
D gene: .

CDR3 DNA: TGTGCCAGTAGCCTTACGACAGGGGACAATTCACCCCTCCACTTT
CDR3 protein: CASSLTTGDNSPLHF
CDR3 length: 15
clone size: .
V gene: TRBV19
J gene: TRBJ1-6
D gene: TRBD1

CDR3 DNA: TGTGCCAGCAGTGAACGGGTGGGGCTTGCGGGCAATGAGCAGTTCTTC
CDR3 protein: CASSERVGLAGNEQFF
CDR3 length: 16
clone size: few
V gene: TRBV25-1
J gene: TRBJ2-1
D gene: .

CDR3 DNA: TGCAGCGTTGAGGGCAGCCCAGGGGCCACAGATACGCAGTATTTT
CDR3 protein: CSVEGSPGATDTQYF
CDR3 length: 15
clone size: .
V gene: TRBV29-1
J gene: TRBJ2-3
D gene: .

CDR3 DNA: TGTGCCAGCAGCCCCCGGTCGGGTTTGAACACCGGGGAGCTGTTTTTT
CDR3 protein: CASSPRSGLNTGELFF
CDR3 length: 16
clone size: .
V gene: TRBV7-3
J gene: TRBJ2-2
D gene: .